This is a list of T cell receptor beta chains from one sample in a study of blood T cells in healthy people across ages. TCRdb reanalysed the 5' RACE reads using MiXCR and keeps one entry per CDR3 protein. The sample lists 1.5 million to 1.8 million distinct CDR3 sequences, about 42% occurring once. The sample was blood. The receptors were gathered from a woman aged 18-29 years in good health. The CDR3 runs from the conserved cysteine through the conserved F or W. The D gene is left open where the match is weak. Expanded clones get a size class; other rows say once, few or many, or leave the size out.

v_call,clone_size,d_call,j_call,cdr3_aa,cdr3_nt
TRBV12-3/TRBV12-4,-,-,TRBJ2-7,CASRHGEAPSYEQYF,TGTGCCAGCAGGCACGGGGAAGCCCCATCCTACGAGCAGTACTTC
TRBV6-6,few,TRBD1,TRBJ2-1,CASRQHGTGYNEQFF,TGTGCCAGCAGACAACACGGGACAGGGTACAATGAGCAGTTCTTC
TRBV7-2,-,TRBD2,TRBJ2-1,CASSVTSGGSSYNEQFF,TGTGCCAGCAGCGTGACTAGCGGGGGAAGCTCCTACAATGAGCAGTTCTTC
TRBV7-6,-,TRBD1,TRBJ2-5,CASSLGIRDRVQQETQYF,TGTGCCAGCAGCTTAGGAATCCGGGACAGGGTTCAACAAGAGACCCAGTACTTC
TRBV12-3/TRBV12-4,-,-,TRBJ2-4,CASSSSDILNIQYF,TGTGCCAGCAGTTCGTCAGACATATTAAACATTCAGTACTTC
TRBV10-2,-,TRBD2,TRBJ2-1,CASSDPGLAVHNEQFF,TGCGCCAGCAGTGATCCGGGACTAGCGGTCCACAATGAGCAGTTCTTC
TRBV4-1,-,-,TRBJ1-4,CASSQGPTGRGEKLFF,TGCGCCAGCAGCCAAGGCCCCACAGGGCGAGGGGAAAAACTGTTTTTT
TRBV4-1,-,-,TRBJ2-5,CASSQGLPDRSYGQYF,TGCGCCAGCAGCCAAGGCCTCCCAGACAGATCCTACGGGCAGTACTTC
TRBV5-1,-,-,TRBJ1-4,CASSLFPDEEKLFF,TGCGCCAGCAGCTTGTTCCCGGATGAGGAAAAACTGTTTTTT
TRBV19,-,TRBD2,TRBJ2-1,CASSIDGLAILSSYNEQFF,TGTGCCAGTAGTATAGATGGACTAGCGATCTTGAGCTCCTACAATGAGCAGTTCTTC
TRBV11-2,-,-,TRBJ2-5,CASSFPSTEGKQYF,TGTGCCAGCAGCTTCCCCTCGACTGAAGGGAAGCAGTACTTC
TRBV12-3/TRBV12-4,few,-,TRBJ2-6,CASRTSGANVLTF,TGTGCCAGCCGAACGTCTGGGGCCAACGTCCTGACTTTC
TRBV14,few,-,TRBJ2-3,CASSQAGLRGTQYF,TGTGCCAGCAGCCAAGCTGGACTTCGGGGTACGCAGTATTTT
TRBV7-2,many,-,TRBJ2-1,CASSLLRTGNEQFF,TGTGCCAGCAGCTTACTACGGACTGGGAATGAGCAGTTCTTC
TRBV6-2/TRBV6-3,-,-,TRBJ2-7,CASSYGGLGDGSYNEQYF,TGTGCCAGCAGTTACGGGGGGCTCGGGGATGGGTCCTACAATGAGCAGTACTTC
TRBV20-1,-,TRBD1,TRBJ1-2,CSAKPQGAGGYTF,TGCAGTGCTAAACCACAGGGGGCGGGAGGCTACACCTTC
TRBV7-3,-,TRBD1,TRBJ2-1,CASSLTGGPGLVPEQFF,TGTGCCAGCAGCTTGACAGGGGGCCCGGGACTAGTTCCTGAGCAGTTCTTC
TRBV2,-,-,TRBJ2-5,CASSGTYSQETQCF,TGTGCCAGCAGTGGGACCTATTCCCAAGAGACCCAGTGCTTC
TRBV27,-,-,TRBJ1-6,CASSSTERAGTPHF,TGTGCCAGCAGTTCCACAGAGAGGGCTGGGACCCCCCACTTT
TRBV4-1,few,-,TRBJ1-4,CASSRTWVAANEKLFF,TGCGCCAGCAGCCGGACTTGGGTGGCAGCTAATGAAAAACTGTTTTTT
TRBV4-3,-,TRBD2,TRBJ2-7,CASSQEVWTSVGKYF,TGCGCCAGCAGCCAAGAGGTCTGGACTAGCGTTGGCAAGTACTTC
TRBV6-2/TRBV6-3,-,TRBD1,TRBJ1-5,CASSLSSGTGYNQPQHF,TGTGCCAGCAGTCTCTCATCCGGGACAGGGTACAATCAGCCCCAGCATTTT
TRBV4-3,few,TRBD1,TRBJ1-2,CASSQDSLTGGLYGYTF,TGCGCCAGCAGCCAAGATTCGTTAACAGGGGGCCTCTATGGCTACACCTTC
TRBV12-3/TRBV12-4,few,-,TRBJ1-4,CASSSLYSEKLFF,TGTGCCAGCAGTTCCCTTTATTCTGAAAAACTGTTTTTT